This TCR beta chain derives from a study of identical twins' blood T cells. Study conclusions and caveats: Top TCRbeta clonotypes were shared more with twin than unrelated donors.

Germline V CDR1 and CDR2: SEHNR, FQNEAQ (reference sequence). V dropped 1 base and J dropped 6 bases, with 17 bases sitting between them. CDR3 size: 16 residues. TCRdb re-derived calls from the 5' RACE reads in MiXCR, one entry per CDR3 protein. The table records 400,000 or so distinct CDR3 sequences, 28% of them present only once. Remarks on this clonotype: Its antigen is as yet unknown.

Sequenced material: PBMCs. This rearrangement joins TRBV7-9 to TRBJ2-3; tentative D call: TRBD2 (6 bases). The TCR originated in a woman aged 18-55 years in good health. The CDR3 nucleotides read TGTGCCAGCAGCTTAGGGAATTTCCCGGGAGCGGATACGCAGTATTTT. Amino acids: CASSLGNFPGADTQYF.